This is a list of T cell receptor beta chains from one sample in a study of blood T cell repertoires in COVID-19. The assay was immunoSEQ multiplex PCR, and TCRdb's table has in-frame clones only and misses some. This table holds 200,000 to 250,000 clones, about 86% found once. The sequencing input was peripheral blood. These TCRs come from a man in his sixties who had recovered from COVID-19. CDR3s include the opening cysteine and the closing phenylalanine or tryptophan. Fields, in order: J gene, V gene, CDR3 protein.

>TRBJ2-5|TRBV3-1/TRBV3-2
CASSQDMVAEWGETQYF
>TRBJ2-5|TRBV19
CATKLAGGHEETQYF
>TRBJ1-4|TRBV10-3
CAIGTGEKLFF
>TRBJ2-1|TRBV27
CASSLGWGGYNEQFF
>TRBJ2-2|TRBV28
CASTIAAGELFF
>TRBJ2-1|TRBV5-1
CASNPAGVGGEQFF
>TRBJ2-2|TRBV6-1
CASSERGKGIGELFF
>TRBJ2-7|TRBV7-3
CASSPTGTGPYEQYF
>TRBJ2-3|TRBV7-2
CASSLRLAGARDTQYF
>TRBJ2-1|TRBV19
CASSPGLSYNEQFF
>TRBJ2-7|TRBV5-1
CASSSGPAAYEQYF
>TRBJ2-2|TRBV19
CASKDAWGHFFGELFF
>TRBJ2-5|TRBV5-1
CASSLGLAGGQETQYF
>TRBJ1-1|TRBV28
CASSLPGQNTEAFF
>TRBJ1-1|TRBV18
CASSPLPLGQRNTEAFF
>TRBJ2-1|TRBV7-2
CASSPTSGGAGEQFF